This TCR beta chain was identified in a study of shared clonotypes between healthy human individuals. At the level of the study: The donor group consisted of two women and a few men, aged 18 to 49. Study conclusions and caveats: The study generally estimated greater richness for naive than memory subsets.

Naive CD8 cells lacked CD45RO, underwent positive selection for CCR7 and left out terminally differentiated effector memory CD45RA+ cells. The CDR3 sequence is 15 residues long. CDR1 is MNHEY and CDR2 is SMNVEV in the germline V gene (reference sequence). Deletions cut 4 bases from V and 4 bases from J, with 16 bases between. The method was immunoSEQ multiplex PCR; TCRdb's version includes in-frame clones alone and lacks a portion of them. The table has about 2.1 million clones, over 85% seen once. As regards this clone: Antigen: not known.

V and J are TRBV27 and TRBJ1-1; D perhaps matches TRBD1 (6 bases). Sequencing was performed on naive CD8+ T cells from PBMCs. This TCR came from a man between 18 and 29 years old in good health. Some clones in this sample may be carry-over from other donors' samples. In nucleotides, the CDR3 is TGTGCCAGCAGTTCGCATCCAACAGGGCGCACTGAAGCTTTCTTT. Protein product: CASSSHPTGRTEAFF.